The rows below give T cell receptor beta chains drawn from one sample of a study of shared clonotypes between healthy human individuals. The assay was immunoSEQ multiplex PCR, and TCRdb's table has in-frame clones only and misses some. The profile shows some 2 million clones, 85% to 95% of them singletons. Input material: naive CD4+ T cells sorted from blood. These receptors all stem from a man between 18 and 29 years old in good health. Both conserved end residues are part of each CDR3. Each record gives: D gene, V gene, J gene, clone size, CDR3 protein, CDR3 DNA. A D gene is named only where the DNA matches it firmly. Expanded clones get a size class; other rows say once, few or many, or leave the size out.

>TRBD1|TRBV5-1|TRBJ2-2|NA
CASTGTETGELFF
TGCGCCAGCACCGGGACAGAGACCGGGGAGCTGTTTTTT
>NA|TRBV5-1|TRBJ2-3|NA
CASSWTTSTDTQYF
TGCGCCAGCAGCTGGACCACGAGCACAGATACGCAGTATTTT
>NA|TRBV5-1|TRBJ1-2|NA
CASASDDYYGYTF
TGCGCCAGCGCCTCAGACGACTACTATGGCTACACCTTC
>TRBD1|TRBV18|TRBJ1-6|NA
CASSPGTGAPNSPLHF
TGTGCCAGCTCACCTGGGACAGGGGCTCCAAATTCACCCCTCCACTTT
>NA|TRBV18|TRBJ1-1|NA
CASSPAWQNTEAFF
TGTGCCAGCTCACCCGCTTGGCAGAACACTGAAGCTTTCTTT
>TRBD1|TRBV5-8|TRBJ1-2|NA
CASSLSTGRIRNYGYTF
TGTGCCAGCAGCTTATCGACAGGGCGAATTAGGAACTATGGCTACACCTTC
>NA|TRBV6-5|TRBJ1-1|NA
CASQSGQIMNTEAFF
TGTGCCAGTCAATCCGGACAGATCATGAACACTGAAGCTTTCTTT
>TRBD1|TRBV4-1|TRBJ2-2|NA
CASSQFGQGAGGELFF
TGCGCCAGCAGCCAATTTGGACAGGGGGCTGGCGGGGAGCTGTTTTTT
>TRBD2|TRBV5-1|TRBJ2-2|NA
CASSIRLAGDTGELFF
TGCGCCAGCAGCATCCGACTAGCGGGGGATACCGGGGAGCTGTTTTTT
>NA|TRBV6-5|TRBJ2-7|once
CASSYAYWSPESEQYF
TGTGCCAGCAGTTACGCTTATTGGTCCCCGGAGTCCGAGCAGTACTTC
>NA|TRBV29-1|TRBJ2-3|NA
CSARKTGTTDTQYF
TGCAGCGCGCGAAAGACAGGAACCACAGATACGCAGTATTTT
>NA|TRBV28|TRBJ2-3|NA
CASSYRPGGADTQYF
TGTGCCAGCAGTTATAGGCCCGGAGGGGCAGATACGCAGTATTTT
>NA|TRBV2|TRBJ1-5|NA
CASCSGLNIQPQHF
TGTGCCAGCTGTTCAGGGTTAAATATACAGCCCCAGCATTTT
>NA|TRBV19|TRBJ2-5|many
CASNSRNQETQYF
TGTGCCAGTAATTCTCGGAACCAAGAGACCCAGTACTTC
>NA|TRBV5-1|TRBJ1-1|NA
CASSLVVSTEAFF
TGCGCCAGCAGCTTGGTTGTTTCAACTGAAGCTTTCTTT
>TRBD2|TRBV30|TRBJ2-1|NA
CAWAGGDEQFF
TGTGCCTGGGCGGGGGGAGATGAGCAGTTCTTC
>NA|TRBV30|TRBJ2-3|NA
CAWSVTDTQYF
TGTGCCTGGAGCGTCACAGATACGCAGTATTTT
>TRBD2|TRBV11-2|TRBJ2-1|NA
CASSLSGRVRDEQFF
TGTGCCAGCAGCCTCTCCGGGAGGGTACGGGATGAGCAGTTCTTC
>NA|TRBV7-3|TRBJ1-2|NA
CASSLTGSSEGRYGYTF
TGTGCCAGCAGCTTAACGGGGTCGTCGGAGGGACGCTATGGCTACACCTTC
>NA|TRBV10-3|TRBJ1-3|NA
CAISESEMRVTGNTIYF
TGTGCCATCAGTGAGTCGGAAATGAGGGTAACTGGAAACACCATATATTTT
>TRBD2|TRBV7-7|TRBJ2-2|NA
CASSLGWSSGSAGELFF
TGTGCTAGCAGCTTAGGATGGTCTAGCGGGAGTGCCGGGGAGCTGTTTTTT
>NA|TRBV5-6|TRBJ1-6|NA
CASSTGVSPLHF
TGTGCCAGCAGCACCGGGGTTTCACCCCTCCACTTT